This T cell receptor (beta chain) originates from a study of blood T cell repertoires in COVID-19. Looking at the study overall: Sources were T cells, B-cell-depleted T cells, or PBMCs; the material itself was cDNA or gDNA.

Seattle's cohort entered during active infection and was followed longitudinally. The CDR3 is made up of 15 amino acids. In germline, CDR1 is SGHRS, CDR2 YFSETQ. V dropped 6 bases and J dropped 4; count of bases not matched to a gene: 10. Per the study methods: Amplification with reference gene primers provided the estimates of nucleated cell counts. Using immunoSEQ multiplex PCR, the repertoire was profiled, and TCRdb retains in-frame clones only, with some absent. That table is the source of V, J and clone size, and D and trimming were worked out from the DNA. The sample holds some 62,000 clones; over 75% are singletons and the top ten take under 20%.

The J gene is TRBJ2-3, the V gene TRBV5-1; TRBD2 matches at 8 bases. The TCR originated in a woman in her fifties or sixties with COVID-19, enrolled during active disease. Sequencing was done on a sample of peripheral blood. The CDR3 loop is CASMPRLAIADTQYF. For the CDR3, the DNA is TGCGCCAGCATGCCGAGACTAGCGATAGCAGATACGCAGTATTTT.